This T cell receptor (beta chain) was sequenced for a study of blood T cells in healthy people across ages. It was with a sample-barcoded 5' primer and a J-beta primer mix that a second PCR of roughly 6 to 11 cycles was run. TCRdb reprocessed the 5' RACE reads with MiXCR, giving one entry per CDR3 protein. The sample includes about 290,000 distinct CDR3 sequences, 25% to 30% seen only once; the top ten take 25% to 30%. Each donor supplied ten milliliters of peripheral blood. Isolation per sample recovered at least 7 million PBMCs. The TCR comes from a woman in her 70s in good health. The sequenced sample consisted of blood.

The CDR3 DNA is TGTGCCAGCAGCTTACCTTCCCGGCGGACAAAGAAGCAGTTCTTC. Translating gives CASSLPSRRTKKQFF. The chain joins TRBV7-3 to TRBJ2-5; perhaps TRBD1 as D (5 bases). The DNA end lines up better with TRBJ2-1; the J call may be wrong. The CDR3 spans 15 residues. Germline CDR1 reads SGHTA; CDR2 reads FQGTGA.